The 30 T cell receptor beta chains below come from one sample, sequenced in a study of T cell clonotyping in hematopoietic cell transplantation. Using immunoSEQ multiplex PCR, the repertoire was profiled, and TCRdb retains in-frame clones only, with some absent. The table lists around 7,300 clones, just over 95% of them singletons, with under 0.65% in the top ten. This specimen consisted of PBMCs, obtained 30 days after allogeneic stem cell transplant. Receptors were obtained from a male patient aged 55 to 69 who had an allogeneic stem cell transplant from a related donor, so the T cells may come from the graft donor. Some clones in this sample may be carry-over from other donors' samples.

The chain combines TRBV7-9 with TRBJ1-3, with no clear D. Germline CDR1 SEHNR, CDR2 FQNEAQ (reference sequence). The CDR3 has 13 amino acids. V was trimmed by 9 bases and J by 5 bases, leaving 14 bases between them. The CDR3 DNA sequence: TGTGCCAGTTCGGACGGCACACGAAACACCATATATTTT. Encoded protein: CASSDGTRNTIYF. Using reference TRBV7-9 and TRBJ1-3 for the parts outside the CDR3, the full variable domain is DTGVSQNPRHKITKRGQNVTFRCDPISEHNRLYWYRQTLGQGPEFLTYFQNEAQLEKSRLLSDRFSAERPKGSFSTLEIQRTEQGDSAMYLCASSDGTRNTIYFGEGSWLTVV.

The rearrangement uses TRBV6-5 and TRBJ2-7; D is undetermined. The V gene lost 0 bases and the J gene lost 4 bases, with 10 bases spanning the gap. CDR1 and CDR2 (germline): MNHEY, SVGAGI. This CDR3 region has 14 residues. The CDR3 bases are TGTGCCAGCAGTTACTCCACACGATCGTACGAGCAGTACTTC. Protein: CASSYSTRSYEQYF.

The gene calls are TRBV6-5 and TRBJ1-1; D unresolved. Trimming left V 2 bases short and J 2 bases short, with 9 bases between. CDR1 MNHEY and CDR2 SVGAGI come from the germline V gene. The CDR3 loop spans 14 amino acids. The CDR3 here is CASSYGPVNTEAFF. Written as DNA, the CDR3 is TGTGCCAGCAGTTACGGGCCAGTAAACACTGAAGCTTTCTTT.

The CDR3 DNA reads TGTGCCTGGAGTGTACGGAACGGGATAGGTTATGGCTACACCTTC. Translating gives CAWSVRNGIGYGYTF. This rearrangement joins TRBV30 to TRBJ1-2; D unresolved. The CDR3 has 15 amino acids. From germline, CDR1 is GTSNPN and CDR2 SVGIG (reference sequence). Trimming cost V 0 bases and J 5 bases, with 16 bases left between them. Looking up the rest from reference TRBV30 and TRBJ1-2 gives the full variable domain: SQTIHQWPATLVQPVGSPLSLECTVEGTSNPNLYWYRQAAGRGLQLLFYSVGIGQISSEVPQNLSASRPQDRQFILSSKKLLLSDSGFYLCAWSVRNGIGYGYTFGSGTRLTVV.

The chain joins TRBV7-3 to TRBJ2-1; 9 bases agree with TRBD2. V was pared by 2 bases and J by 3 bases, with 2 bases of the junction left unmatched. CDR3 length equals 15 residues. Germline CDR1 SGHTA, CDR2 FQGTGA. The DNA of the CDR3 is TGTGCCAGCAGCTTATCTAGCGGGGACTACAATGAGCAGTTCTTC. It encodes CASSLSSGDYNEQFF.

The rearrangement joins TRBV19 to TRBJ2-1; D unresolved. The CDR3 contains 12 residues. Germline CDR1 LNHDA, CDR2 SQIVND (reference sequence). The V and J ends lost 2 bases and 7 bases respectively, with 6 bases between them. This CDR3 is CASSISRNEQFF. The CDR3 coding sequence is TGTGCCAGTAGTATAAGTCGGAATGAGCAGTTCTTC.

The V call is TRBV27, the J call TRBJ2-3; D is undetermined. The CDR3 loop spans 12 amino acids. The germline CDR1 and CDR2 sequences are MNHEY and SMNVEV (reference sequence). The ends were cut back, 3 bases at V and 6 bases at J, with 7 bases in the middle. The CDR3 bases are TGTGCCAGCAGTTTTTCCCGCGATACGCAGTATTTT. It translates to CASSFSRDTQYF.

This chain connects TRBV6-6 to TRBJ1-1, with D unresolved. The CDR3 is 13 residues long. The germline V and J ends were trimmed by 0 bases and 6 bases, with 8 bases remaining between them. Germline V gene sequence: CDR1 MNHNY, CDR2 SVGAGI (reference sequence). Written as DNA, the CDR3 is TGTGCCAGCAGTTACTCGAACGGTCCTGAAGCTTTCTTT. Its protein product is CASSYSNGPEAFF.

The rearrangement links TRBV2 to TRBJ2-7, with a possible D match to TRBD1 (5 bases). Trimming shortened V by 8 bases and J by 2 bases, and 22 bases separated the two germline ends. This CDR3 spans 16 amino acids. CDR1 and CDR2 (germline): SNHLY, FYNNEI. The CDR3 bases are TGTGCCAGCTCCCAAAGGGGTGGCAGGGTGCCCTACGAGCAGTACTTC. Protein product: CASSQRGGRVPYEQYF.

The V gene is TRBV27, the J gene TRBJ1-6; D remains unclear. The V end lost 5 bases, the J end lost 7 bases, and 21 bases lay between the germline ends. Germline V gene data show CDR1 as MNHEY and CDR2 as SMNVEV (reference sequence). The CDR3 contains 17 residues. The DNA for the CDR3 is TGTGCCAGCAGTACCCTTACCTGGGCAGGCCTCAATTCACCCCTCCACTTT. This translates into CASSTLTWAGLNSPLHF.

The chain has TRBV19 and TRBJ2-6; 9 bases map to TRBD1. Germline CDR1 LNHDA, CDR2 SQIVND (reference sequence). V lost 8 bases to trimming and J lost 1 base; unmatched junction nucleotides: 6. The CDR3 is made up of 16 amino acids. The CDR3 DNA reads as TGTGCCAGTCGGACAGGGGCGTTTTCTGGGGCCAACGTCCTGACTTTC. It encodes CASRTGAFSGANVLTF.

The V call is TRBV5-6, the J call TRBJ2-5; D may be TRBD1 (7 bases). CDR3 length: 14 amino acids. Per the germline V gene, CDR1 is SGHDT and CDR2 is YYEEEE. Trimming pared 4 bases from V and 4 bases from J, leaving 14 bases between. As DNA, the CDR3 is TGTGCCAGCAGCGGAGGGGGCAAAGGAGAGACCCAGTACTTC. This translates into CASSGGGKGETQYF.

The rearrangement uses TRBV6-4 and TRBJ2-7; TRBD2 matches at 7 bases. V dropped 4 bases and J dropped 0; count of bases not matched to a gene: 6. The germline gives CDR1 MRHNA, CDR2 SNTAGT. The CDR3 contains 15 residues. CDR3 loop: CASSVWGGSSYEQYF. The CDR3, as DNA: TGTGCCAGCAGTGTATGGGGCGGGAGCTCCTACGAGCAGTACTTC.

The rearrangement links TRBV30 to TRBJ2-1, with TRBD1 as a possible D gene (5 bases). The CDR3 totals 14 residues. Trimming stripped 5 bases from V and 6 bases from J, with 17 bases between. CDR1 and CDR2 from the germline V gene are GTSNPN and SVGIG (reference sequence). CDR3 protein: CAWHLGSGRNEQFF. CDR3 in DNA: TGTGCCTGGCATTTGGGGTCAGGGCGCAATGAGCAGTTCTTC.

V and J are TRBV25-1 and TRBJ1-1, with a possible D match to TRBD1 (6 bases). CDR1 is MGHDK, CDR2 SYGVNS, per germline. The CDR3 spans 13 residues. The V end lost 4 bases, the J end lost 5 bases, and 11 bases lay between the germline ends. CDR3 sequence reads: CASSVTGTTEAFF. The CDR3 DNA reads TGTGCCAGCAGTGTAACAGGGACTACTGAAGCTTTCTTT.

J is TRBJ1-2 and V is TRBV5-4; 8 nucleotides match TRBD1. The germline V gene has CDR1 SGHNT and CDR2 YYREEE (reference sequence). V lost 4 bases, J lost 1 base, and 12 bases stayed unmatched. The CDR3 runs 17 residues. The chain's CDR3 is CASSPASNRGSNYGYTF. Written as DNA, the CDR3 is TGTGCCAGCAGCCCAGCGTCCAACAGGGGGAGTAACTATGGCTACACCTTC. Together with reference TRBV5-4 and TRBJ1-2, the CDR3 gives the full variable domain: ETGVTQSPTHLIKTRGQQVTLRCSSQSGHNTVSWYQQALGQGPQFIFQYYREEENGRGNFPPRFSGLQFPNYSSELNVNALELDDSALYLCASSPASNRGSNYGYTFGSGTRLTVV.

The rearrangement joins TRBV10-3 to TRBJ2-7; 8 bases fit TRBD1. Germline V CDR1 and CDR2: ENHRY, SYGVKD. The CDR3 is made up of 13 amino acids. V lost 7 bases, J lost 1 base, and 3 bases stayed unmatched. The CDR3 sequence: CAINTGGSYEQYF. CDR3 coding DNA: TGTGCCATCAATACAGGGGGTTCCTACGAGCAGTACTTC.

The chain joins TRBV4-2 to TRBJ2-3, with TRBD2 matching 9 bases. The CDR3 consists of 17 residues. J lost 3 bases, V lost 4 bases, and 11 bases had no gene match. Germline V gene lookup returns CDR1 LGHNA and CDR2 YNFKEQ. The CDR3 region is CASSLEGASGETDTQYF. As DNA, the CDR3 is TGTGCCAGCAGCCTAGAAGGGGCTAGCGGGGAAACAGATACGCAGTATTTT.

The chain recombines TRBV6-6 with TRBJ2-2; D is undetermined. Trimming took off 2 bases at V and 6 bases at J, with 10 bases between the two ends. Germline lookup yields CDR1 MNHNY and CDR2 SVGAGI (reference sequence). This CDR3 comprises 14 residues. The CDR3 here is CASSYAIAAGELFF. DNA of the CDR3: TGTGCCAGCAGTTACGCAATTGCAGCCGGGGAGCTGTTTTTT.

The chain links TRBV15 to TRBJ1-2; no reliable D call. Germline CDR1 and CDR2: LNHNV and YYDKDF (reference sequence). Trimming took 0 bases from V and 5 from J, leaving 10 bases between them. The CDR3 runs to 14 residues. CDR3 bases: TGTGCCACCAGCAGAGATCGGTCAGATTATGGCTACACCTTC. Translating it yields CATSRDRSDYGYTF.

Written as DNA, the CDR3 is TGCGCCAGCAGCTTGGCCGGGGTTGGGGGCTACACCTTC. Its protein product is CASSLAGVGGYTF. This sequence joins TRBV5-1 and TRBJ1-2; D ambiguous. V lost 0 bases and J 8 bases, leaving 11 bases between the germline ends. Germline lookup yields CDR1 SGHRS and CDR2 YFSETQ. This CDR3 contains 13 residues.

The chain is built from TRBV27 and TRBJ2-7; 10 bases agree with TRBD2. CDR1 is MNHEY, CDR2 SMNVEV, per germline (reference sequence). V shed 6 bases, J shed 2 bases, and the junction held 1 base outside the gene matches. This CDR3 is built from 13 residues. The CDR3 sequence: CASRLAGAYEQYF. The DNA for the CDR3 is TGTGCCAGCAGGCTAGCGGGGGCCTACGAGCAGTACTTC.

J is TRBJ1-4 and V is TRBV6-5; no firm D call. This CDR3 contains 14 residues. Per the germline V gene, CDR1 is MNHEY and CDR2 is SVGAGI. Trimming removed 0 bases from V and 8 bases from J, with 10 bases in between. CDR3 sequence reads: CASSYSGSGEKLFF. CDR3 sequence (DNA): TGTGCCAGCAGTTACTCGGGCAGCGGAGAAAAACTGTTTTTT.

The V and J genes are TRBV30 and TRBJ1-3, with a weak D call TRBD1 (6 bases). This CDR3 spans 14 amino acids. From germline, CDR1 is GTSNPN and CDR2 SVGIG (reference sequence). The ends were cut back, 0 bases at V and 2 bases at J, with 8 bases in the middle. CDR3 DNA: TGTGCCTGGAGTGTGAAGGGGGCTGGAAACACCATATATTTT. It translates to CAWSVKGAGNTIYF.

V usage is TRBV7-9 and J usage is TRBJ1-2; 7 bases are shared with TRBD1. V lost 5 bases and J lost 4; bases outside the gene matches: 10. Germline CDR1 SEHNR, CDR2 FQNEAQ (reference sequence). The CDR3 totals 15 residues. CDR3 sequence reads: CASSHRDRESYGYTF. The CDR3 region has the DNA TGTGCCAGCAGCCACCGGGACAGAGAGTCCTATGGCTACACCTTC.

This chain uses TRBV6-6 with TRBJ2-2; 12 positions agree with TRBD2. From germline, CDR1 is MNHNY and CDR2 SVGAGI (reference sequence). The CDR3 spans 15 residues. With 6 bases clipped from V and 3 bases from J, the junction kept 2 bases outside the gene matches. CDR3 region: CASRPSGGDTGELFF. The CDR3 region has the DNA TGTGCCAGCAGGCCTAGCGGGGGGGACACCGGGGAGCTGTTTTTT.

The V gene is TRBV27, the J gene TRBJ2-7, with D perhaps matching TRBD2 (5 bases). This CDR3 has 18 residues. The germline gives CDR1 MNHEY, CDR2 SMNVEV (reference sequence). Trimming stripped 0 bases from V and 0 bases from J, with 18 bases between. The CDR3 DNA is TGTGCCAGCAGTTTATCGGCGGTGGTAGTTGGGAGCTCCTACGAGCAGTACTTC. It translates to CASSLSAVVVGSSYEQYF.

The chain uses TRBV6-5 and TRBJ1-1; 7 bases fit TRBD1. The CDR3 consists of 14 residues. Germline lookup yields CDR1 MNHEY and CDR2 SVGAGI. After removal of 6 bases from V and 3 bases from J, the junction contained 7 bases not matched to a gene. Here the CDR3 DNA reads TGTGCCAGCAGACTACTAGACAGGGACACTGAAGCTTTCTTT. This gives the protein CASRLLDRDTEAFF.

The chain is built from TRBV11-2 and TRBJ1-6; D gene unclear. CDR3 length: 14 amino acids. V gave up 5 bases and J gave up 5 bases, with 10 bases separating them. Germline CDR1 SGHAT, CDR2 FQNNGV. The CDR3 sequence: CASSPIRDNSPLHF. The CDR3 DNA follows: TGTGCCAGCAGCCCAATTAGGGATAATTCACCCCTCCACTTT. The whole variable domain, filled in from reference TRBV11-2 and TRBJ1-6, reads EAGVAQSPRYKIIEKRQSVAFWCNPISGHATLYWYQQILGQGPKLLIQFQNNGVVDDSQLPKDRFSAERLKGVDSTLKIQPAKLEDSAVYLCASSPIRDNSPLHFGNGTRLTVT.

The rearrangement joins TRBV6-1 to TRBJ2-3, with D perhaps given as TRBD1 or TRBD2 (5 bases each). The CDR3 loop spans 12 amino acids. Germline V gene data show CDR1 as MNHNS and CDR2 as SASEGT. Trimming removed 10 bases from V and 10 bases from J, with 18 bases in between. In nucleotides, the CDR3 is TGTGCCACCCAGGACGCACTAGGGGCGCAGTATTTT. Protein product: CATQDALGAQYF.